This entry lists 27 T cell receptor beta chains sequenced from one sample in a study of tumor-infiltrating lymphocytes in primary liver carcinoma. Production of TCR beta cDNA used approximately 0.55 ug total RNA together with a constant-region primer. Slightly modified ARM-PCR, run as three nested multiplex PCR rounds, produced the TCR beta libraries. Amplification in the first two PCR rounds was performed using TRBV1-TRBV30 forward primers and a C-beta reverse primer for 10 cycles each. Each CDR3 protein is one row after TCRdb ran MiXCR on the multiplex PCR reads. The repertoire includes under 50,000 distinct CDR3 sequences, 60% to 85% of them detected once, and 29% sits in the top ten. Scientists recovered RNA and DNA together from roughly 18-30 mg of unsorted bulk tissue. Input material: liver tumor tissue from sampling region 5. Documented subset: tumor region T5, tumor centre. These receptors were collected from a man aged 40-49 years with primary liver carcinoma and hepatitis B virus infection.

This clonotype was counted at least ten times. One base away lies a much larger clone, so this may be a sequencing read error. The chain has TRBV29-1 and TRBJ2-7; 8 bases are a match to TRBD1. The CDR3 is 13 amino acids. CDR1 is SQVTM, CDR2 ANQGSEA, per germline. This CDR3 is CSVPRAGGYERYF. The CDR3 DNA reads as TGCAGCGTTCCCCGGGCAGGGGGCTACGAGCGGTACTTC.

V gene TRBV29-1 combines with J gene TRBJ2-5; D is possibly TRBD2 (6 bases). The CDR3 loop spans 14 amino acids. The germline V gene has CDR1 SQVTM and CDR2 ANQGSEA. The ends were cut back, 2 bases at V and 7 bases at J, with 17 bases in the middle. CDR3 region: CSVERLPGSWTQYF. CDR3 DNA sequence: TGCAGCGTTGAACGGTTACCCGGGAGTTGGACCCAGTACTTC.

With respect to this clonotype: Relative to the germline gene, one junction end is altered; a read error may explain this. The chain carries TRBV7-9 and TRBJ2-3; tentatively, D is TRBD1 (5 bases). The germline V gene encodes CDR1 SEHNR and CDR2 FQNEAQ (reference sequence). CDR3 length: 13 amino acids. CDR3 region: CASSNSRADRQYF. CDR3 DNA: TGTGCCAGCAGCAATAGCAGGGCAGATAGGCAGTATTTT.

Turning to this clonotype: Relative to the germline gene, one junction end is altered; a read error may explain this. The chain joins TRBV28 to TRBJ2-5, with TRBD2 identical over 9 bases. This CDR3 spans 12 amino acids. Looked up from germline, CDR1 is MDHEN and CDR2 is SYDVKM. CDR3 in amino acids: CASRAGGESQYF. The CDR3 DNA sequence: TGTGCCAGCAGAGCGGGAGGAGAGAGCCAGTACTTC.

With respect to this clonotype: Lacking the conserved final phenylalanine or tryptophan, this CDR3 likely reflects a read error. This chain uses TRBV11-2 with TRBJ2-7; D gene ambiguous. The length of the CDR3 is 14 residues. Germline V lookup: CDR1 SGHAT, CDR2 FQNNGV. CDR3 nucleotide sequence: TGTACCAGCAGCTTAGTACTTCTCTCCTACGAGCAGTACTAC. Residues: CTSSLVLLSYEQYY.

As regards this clonotype: An end of the junction does not agree with germline; a read error may underlie this. The DNA for the CDR3 is TGTGTCAGCAATCCCGGACATGGCAGCTCTGGGGCCAACGTCCTGACTTTC. It codes for CVSNPGHGSSGANVLTF. The chain uses TRBV11-2 and TRBJ2-6; possible D gene TRBD1, 5 bases. CDR1 and CDR2 (germline): SGHAT, FQNNGV. The CDR3 has 17 residues.

CDR3 residues: CATSRDRGYQYF. In nucleotides, the CDR3 is TGTGCCACCAGCCGGGACAGGGGCTACCAGTACTTC. The chain couples TRBV6-5 to TRBJ2-7; 10 bases align to TRBD1. Losses at the gene ends were 10 bases for V and 10 bases for J; bases not matched to a gene: 10. The CDR3 runs to 12 residues. Germline CDR1 and CDR2: MNHEY and SVGAGI.

This clonotype is a singleton in its sample. This may be a read error: a much more frequent sequence differs by one nucleotide. The chain couples TRBV30 to TRBJ2-3, with a possible D match to TRBD2 (5 bases). Germline loops: CDR1 GTSNPN, CDR2 SVGIG (reference sequence). The length of the CDR3 is 11 residues. The CDR3 DNA is TGTGTCTGGAGACTGGGGAGAACGCAGTATTTT. It encodes CVWRLGRTQYF.

Of note for this clonotype: An end of the junction does not agree with germline; a read error may underlie this. The CDR3 loop reads CASCWTGQETQYF. The CDR3, as DNA: TGTGCCAGCTGCTGGACAGGTCAAGAGACGCAGTACTTC. This chain joins TRBV12-3 or TRBV12-4 and TRBJ2-5; 7 nucleotides match TRBD1. The CDR3 covers 13 residues.

This clonotype is labeled as medium-sized. This chain uses TRBV10-3 with TRBJ2-3; 8 bases match TRBD2. This CDR3 contains 15 residues. Trimming cost V 2 bases and J 3 bases; bases outside gene matches: 4. In germline, CDR1 is ENHRY, CDR2 SYGVKD. The CDR3 reads CAISERAGATDTQYF. The CDR3 DNA reads TGTGCCATCAGTGAGAGAGCGGGAGCAACAGATACGCAGTATTTT.

In the case of this clonotype: The junction shows a germline mismatch at one end, possibly a read error. This sequence joins TRBV12-3 or TRBV12-4 and TRBJ2-3; 7 bases align to TRBD2. The CDR3 length is 14 residues. The CDR3 coding sequence is TGTACCAGCAGTTTCCGGACTAGAGCAGATACGCAGTATTTT. Its translation: CTSSFRTRADTQYF.

As concerns this clonotype: No conserved phenylalanine or tryptophan ends this CDR3, so it is likely a read error. V is TRBV6-2 or TRBV6-3 and J is TRBJ2-7, with 8 nucleotides matching TRBD1. V shed 5 bases, J shed 6 bases, and the junction held 9 bases outside the gene matches. CDR3 length: 14 amino acids. CDR1 and CDR2 from the germline V gene are MNHEY and SVGEGT. CDR3 region: CASSDRDRGGEQYY. The CDR3 region has the DNA TGTGCCAGCAGTGACCGTGACAGGGGAGGCGAGCAGTACTAC.

Comment on this clonotype: It is likely a read error, because the conserved phenylalanine at the end of the CDR3 is missing. The V call is TRBV7-8, the J call TRBJ2-7; no reliable D call. The CDR3 is 16 amino acids. V was shortened by 1 base and J by 1 base, with 14 bases between the two germline ends. CDR1 and CDR2 (germline): SGHVS, FQNEAQ. In DNA form, the CDR3 reads TGTGCCAGCAGCTTAGTGTGGGCGGAAAATTCCTACGAGCAGTACCTC. This codes for CASSLVWAENSYEQYL.

Concerning this clonotype: The junction departs from the called germline gene at one end, perhaps through a read error. V gene TRBV10-2 combines with J gene TRBJ2-1; D is perhaps TRBD2 (6 bases). The germline CDR1 and CDR2 sequences are WSHSY and SAAADI. The CDR3 totals 16 residues. CDR3 nucleotides: TGTGCCTGCAGTCTCACTACCGGGAGCTCCTACAATGAGCAGCTCTTC. Amino acid sequence: CACSLTTGSSYNEQLF.

Points on this clonotype: One end of the junction fails to match germline, which may point to a read error. This chain connects TRBV4-2 to TRBJ1-2; 11 bases are a match to TRBD1. CDR3 length equals 17 residues. The germline V gene encodes CDR1 LGHNA and CDR2 YNFKEQ. CDR3 in DNA: TGTTCCAGCAGCCAAGAAGGGGAACCGGGACAGGGGGGTGGCTACACCTTC. Protein: CSSSQEGEPGQGGGYTF.

As concerns this clonotype: An end of the junction differs from the germline gene, which may be a read error. The chain is built from TRBV28 and TRBJ2-7, with 7 bases fitting TRBD2. Germline V gene sequence: CDR1 MDHEN, CDR2 SYDVKM. This CDR3 comprises 13 residues. The CDR3 DNA reads as TGTGCCAGGAGTAAAACCCCTAGGACTAGAGGGTGCTTC. This sequence encodes CARSKTPRTRGCF.

This clonotype was counted many times. The chain is built from TRBV6-1 and TRBJ2-1; D remains ambiguous. The CDR3 spans 17 residues. Germline CDR1 and CDR2: MNHNS and SASEGT. V lost 1 base to trimming and J lost 5 bases, with 18 bases between them. The CDR3 sequence: CASSEGIKRLLNNEQFF. The CDR3 region has the DNA TGTGCCAGCAGTGAAGGGATAAAGCGCCTACTAAACAATGAGCAGTTCTTC.

Notes on this clonotype: No conserved phenylalanine or tryptophan ends this CDR3, so it is likely a read error. The chain uses TRBV4-2 and TRBJ2-1, with 9 nucleotides matching TRBD1. Germline CDR1 is LGHNA and CDR2 is YNFKEQ. The CDR3 loop spans 15 amino acids. V gave up 4 bases and J gave up 5 bases; unmatched junction bases: 6. The CDR3 DNA is TGTGCCAGCAGCCCGCAGACAGGGGGGAACAATGAGCAGTTCTTA. As protein: CASSPQTGGNNEQFL.

This clonotype was picked up one time. A much larger clone lies a single base off, so this may be a read error. The chain is built from TRBV7-9 and TRBJ2-7; TRBD2 might be the D (5 bases). Germline V CDR1 and CDR2: SEHNR, FQNEAQ (reference sequence). There are 15 residues in the CDR3. The CDR3 nucleotides read TGTGTCAGCAGCTTAGCGAATAGGGAATCCTACGAGCAGTACTTC. Translated, it gives CVSSLANRESYEQYF.

With regard to this clonotype: This may be a read error: a much more frequent sequence differs by one nucleotide. The CDR3 ends on some other residue instead of the conserved phenylalanine or tryptophan, so this is likely a read error. The chain couples TRBV28 to TRBJ2-7; TRBD1 aligns across 7 bases. This CDR3 is built from 14 residues. V lost 7 bases, J lost 2 bases, and 8 bases stayed unmatched. Germline V CDR1 and CDR2: MDHEN, SYDVKM. CDR3 loop: CASTTQGEAYEQYS. CDR3 nucleotides: TGTGCCAGCACCACGCAGGGGGAAGCCTACGAGCAGTACTCC.

With regard to this clonotype: An end of the junction does not agree with germline; a read error may underlie this. The chain couples TRBV11-2 to TRBJ2-7; D perhaps matches TRBD2 (5 bases). The CDR3 is 12 amino acids. CDR1 is SGHAT and CDR2 is FQNNGV in the germline V gene. The CDR3 DNA sequence: TGTGCCAACAGCTTTAGCGTCGGCGAGCAGTACTTC. It specifies CANSFSVGEQYF.

This clonotype appeared a few times. The J gene is TRBJ2-1, the V gene TRBV11-2; D gene ambiguous. V dropped 5 bases and J dropped 5 bases, with 7 bases sitting between them. There are 12 residues in the CDR3. The germline CDR1 and CDR2 sequences are SGHAT and FQNNGV. The CDR3 DNA reads TGTGCCAGCAGCCTTACAAACAATGAGCAGTTCTTC. Its translation: CASSLTNNEQFF.

This clonotype was counted once. A much larger clone differs by one base, so this may be a read error. The chain recombines TRBV28 with TRBJ1-4; no definite D call. V lost 1 base to trimming and J lost 11 bases, with 14 bases between them. This CDR3 region has 14 residues. Germline CDR1 reads MDHEN; CDR2 reads SYDVKM. CDR3 sequence reads: CASSLSGERDKLFF. CDR3 sequence (DNA): TGTGCCAGCAGTTTATCAGGAGAGCGGGATAAACTGTTTTTT. Together with reference TRBV28 and TRBJ1-4, the CDR3 gives the full variable domain: DVKVTQSSRYLVKRTGEKVFLECVQDMDHENMFWYRQDPGLGLRLIYFSYDVKMKEKGDIPEGYSVSREKKERFSLILESASTNQTSMYLCASSLSGERDKLFFGSGTQLSVL.

As to this clonotype: Mismatch with germline at one junction end may stem from a read error. The chain links TRBV4-1 to TRBJ2-5; D ambiguous. Germline CDR1 is MGHRA and CDR2 is YSYEKL. The CDR3 is made up of 15 amino acids. CDR3 bases: TGCGCCAGAAGCCAAGAATCAGGCAAGGGAGAGACCCAGTACTTC. Its translation: CARSQESGKGETQYF.

About this clonotype itself: Germline is not matched at one junction end, which may reflect a read error. V usage is TRBV20-1 and J usage is TRBJ2-3; TRBD2 matches 8 bases. The CDR3 is made up of 14 amino acids. Germline V CDR1 and CDR2: DFQATT, SNEGSKA (reference sequence). The CDR3 here is CSATSGFSTYTQCF. In DNA form, the CDR3 reads TGCAGTGCTACTAGCGGGTTTAGCACATATACGCAGTGTTTT.

A note on this clonotype: The junction does not match germline at one end; this may be a read error. V gene TRBV12-3 or TRBV12-4 combines with J gene TRBJ2-2, with 9 positions matching TRBD1. The CDR3 contains 15 residues. CDR3 coding DNA: TGCGCCTGCACTTTGGGACAGGGTGCGACCGGGGAGTTGCTTTTT. Translating gives CACTLGQGATGELLF.

The chain combines TRBV30 with TRBJ2-1; the match to TRBD2 covers 7 bases. Germline trimming cut 5 bases from V and 2 bases from J; bases unmatched to any gene: 3. Germline loops: CDR1 GTSNPN, CDR2 SVGIG (reference sequence). CDR3 length: 13 amino acids. CDR3: CAWGREPYNEQFF. The CDR3 coding sequence is TGTGCCTGGGGGCGGGAGCCCTACAATGAGCAGTTCTTC.